These T cell receptor beta chains were read from a single sample in a study of regulatory T cells in long-lasting Graves disease. In TCRdb, the multiplex PCR reads were re-called with MiXCR into one record per CDR3 protein. This sample has some 460,000 distinct CDR3 sequences, with around 15% found just once. The sample also formed part of further work on T cells in Graves' hyperthyroidism and ophthalmopathy.

Specimen: peripheral blood mononuclear cells (PBMCs), collected at new diagnosis, from a patient treated with antithyroid drugs. All receptors derive from a man aged 35-49 years with Graves disease. The CDR3 runs from the conserved cysteine through the conserved F or W. The D gene is left open where the match is weak. Only part of the rows carry a size: once, few, many, or a class if the clone is expanded.

J: TRBJ2-2
D: -
V: TRBV29-1
size: -
CDR3: CSVGGFTGELFF
DNA: TGCAGCGTTGGGGGGTTCACCGGGGAGCTGTTTTTT

J: TRBJ1-4
D: TRBD1
V: TRBV20-1
size: -
CDR3: CSARDRGEKLLF
DNA: TGCAGTGCCCGGGACAGGGGGGAAAAACTGCTTTTT

J: TRBJ2-7
D: TRBD1
V: TRBV6-1
size: few
CDR3: CASSETGDYEQYF
DNA: TGTGCCAGCAGTGAGACAGGGGACTACGAGCAGTACTTC

J: TRBJ2-1
D: -
V: TRBV7-9
size: many
CDR3: CASSFGLNEQFF
DNA: TGTGCCAGCAGCTTCGGACTGAATGAGCAGTTCTTC

J: TRBJ1-3
D: -
V: TRBV5-1
size: few
CDR3: CASSFGRDFDTIYF
DNA: TGCGCCAGCAGCTTCGGAAGGGATTTTGACACCATATATTTT

J: TRBJ2-1
D: TRBD1
V: TRBV5-1
size: -
CDR3: CASSLSGQLTYNEQFF
DNA: TGCGCCAGCAGCTTATCGGGACAGCTTACGTACAATGAGCAGTTCTTC

J: TRBJ2-3
D: -
V: TRBV2
size: many
CDR3: CASARGRSADTQYF
DNA: TGTGCCAGCGCGAGGGGCAGGTCGGCAGATACGCAGTATTTT

J: TRBJ2-7
D: TRBD1
V: TRBV27
size: many
CDR3: CASSARDREYEQYF
DNA: TGTGCCAGCAGTGCCCGGGACAGGGAGTACGAGCAGTACTTC

J: TRBJ2-1
D: TRBD2
V: TRBV12-3/TRBV12-4
size: many
CDR3: CASRPTGREYNEQFF
DNA: TGTGCCAGCAGGCCCACGGGGCGGGAGTACAATGAGCAGTTCTTC

J: TRBJ2-1
D: TRBD1
V: TRBV6-1
size: many
CDR3: CASSLGTAHNEQFF
DNA: TGTGCCAGCAGCCTCGGGACAGCACACAATGAGCAGTTCTTC

J: TRBJ1-5
D: -
V: TRBV4-1
size: -
CDR3: CASSQEGRGNQPQHF
DNA: TGCGCCAGCAGCCAAGAAGGCAGGGGCAATCAGCCCCAGCATTTT

J: TRBJ2-7
D: TRBD2
V: TRBV20-1
size: -
CDR3: CSVGTSGGYEQYF
DNA: TGCAGTGTTGGGACTAGCGGAGGATACGAGCAGTACTTC

J: TRBJ2-4
D: TRBD1
V: TRBV20-1
size: -
CDR3: CSARTGGIAKNIQYF
DNA: TGCAGTGCTAGAACAGGGGGTATAGCCAAAAACATTCAGTACTTC

J: TRBJ1-1
D: TRBD1
V: TRBV20-1
size: once
CDR3: CSARVAGTGVNTEAFF
DNA: TGCAGTGCTAGAGTAGCCGGGACAGGGGTGAACACTGAAGCTTTCTTT

J: TRBJ1-1
D: -
V: TRBV10-2
size: few
CDR3: CASHTMNTEAFF
DNA: TGCGCCAGCCATACTATGAACACTGAAGCTTTCTTT

J: TRBJ2-7
D: TRBD2
V: TRBV20-1
size: many
CDR3: CSAPTLGLAGVEQYF
DNA: TGCAGTGCTCCAACTCTCGGGCTAGCGGGAGTCGAGCAGTACTTC

J: TRBJ2-3
D: TRBD1
V: TRBV6-1
size: many
CDR3: CATRTGATDTQYF
DNA: TGTGCCACCCGGACAGGAGCCACAGATACGCAGTATTTT

J: TRBJ2-1
D: -
V: TRBV11-2
size: many
CDR3: CASSLWADHPSYNEQFF
DNA: TGTGCCAGCAGCTTATGGGCCGATCATCCTTCCTACAATGAGCAGTTCTTC

J: TRBJ2-7
D: -
V: TRBV20-1
size: -
CDR3: CSARDQRRASYEQYF
DNA: TGCAGTGCTAGAGATCAGAGGCGGGCCTCCTACGAGCAGTACTTC

J: TRBJ1-5
D: TRBD1
V: TRBV7-2
size: -
CDR3: CASSLDTGGNQPQHF
DNA: TGTGCCAGCAGCTTAGATACAGGGGGGAATCAGCCCCAGCATTTT

J: TRBJ2-5
D: TRBD1
V: TRBV29-1
size: few
CDR3: CSVLDREETQYF
DNA: TGCAGCGTTTTAGACAGGGAAGAGACCCAGTACTTC

J: TRBJ2-3
D: TRBD2
V: TRBV28
size: many
CDR3: CASSLSQREGEDTQYF
DNA: TGTGCCAGCAGTTTAAGCCAGCGGGAGGGAGAGGATACGCAGTATTTT

J: TRBJ2-7
D: -
V: TRBV7-9
size: many
CDR3: CASSRPDYEQYF
DNA: TGTGCCAGCAGCCGGCCCGACTACGAGCAGTACTTC

J: TRBJ2-5
D: -
V: TRBV7-2
size: many
CDR3: CASSHRRVVETQYF
DNA: TGTGCCAGCAGCCACCGGCGTGTGGTGGAGACCCAGTACTTC

J: TRBJ2-1
D: -
V: TRBV7-8
size: many
CDR3: CASSPPRPNEQFF
DNA: TGTGCCAGCAGCCCACCCCGACCTAATGAGCAGTTCTTC

J: TRBJ2-5
D: TRBD2
V: TRBV28
size: many
CDR3: CASRLAGSETQYF
DNA: TGTGCCAGCAGACTAGCGGGATCGGAGACCCAGTACTTC

J: TRBJ2-7
D: -
V: TRBV14
size: few
CDR3: CASSQVNSYEQYF
DNA: TGTGCCAGCAGCCAAGTTAACAGCTACGAGCAGTACTTC

J: TRBJ2-3
D: -
V: TRBV12-5
size: -
CDR3: CASGLVLDIQYFGAGTYTDTQYF
DNA: -

J: TRBJ1-1
D: -
V: TRBV12-5
size: few
CDR3: CASLQGVNTEAFF
DNA: TGTGCTAGCCTACAAGGGGTGAACACTGAAGCTTTCTTT

J: TRBJ2-2
D: -
V: TRBV7-9
size: -
CDR3: CASLALGAPGELFF
DNA: TGTGCCAGCCTTGCTTTGGGGGCACCCGGGGAGCTGTTTTTT

J: TRBJ2-2
D: -
V: TRBV7-3
size: -
CDR3: CASTNGGRGGELFF
DNA: TGTGCCAGCACCAACGGAGGGCGTGGCGGGGAGCTGTTTTTT

J: TRBJ1-2
D: -
V: TRBV30
size: many
CDR3: CAWSRDFYGYTF
DNA: TGTGCCTGGAGCAGGGATTTCTATGGCTACACCTTC

J: TRBJ2-1
D: -
V: TRBV4-1
size: -
CDR3: CASSLPLGHEQFF
DNA: TGCGCCAGCAGCCTCCCCCTCGGGCATGAGCAGTTCTTC

J: TRBJ1-2
D: -
V: TRBV5-1
size: many
CDR3: CASSSDAEYYGYTF
DNA: TGCGCCAGCAGCTCGGACGCCGAGTACTATGGCTACACCTTC

J: TRBJ2-5
D: TRBD1
V: TRBV9
size: many
CDR3: CASSAGQGYETQYF
DNA: TGTGCCAGCAGCGCAGGACAGGGGTACGAGACCCAGTACTTC

J: TRBJ1-2
D: -
V: TRBV12-3/TRBV12-4
size: -
CDR3: CASSLPGGFKSNYGYTF
DNA: TGTGCCAGCAGTTTACCCGGGGGTTTTAAGTCTAACTATGGCTACACCTTC

J: TRBJ2-1
D: TRBD1
V: TRBV19
size: few
CDR3: CASRNRGSSYNEQFF
DNA: TGTGCCAGTAGGAACAGGGGCAGCTCCTACAATGAGCAGTTCTTC

J: TRBJ1-1
D: TRBD1
V: TRBV5-6
size: many
CDR3: CASSPSTGWGITEAFF
DNA: TGTGCCAGCAGCCCTTCGACAGGGTGGGGGATAACTGAAGCTTTCTTT

J: TRBJ2-7
D: -
V: TRBV6-2/TRBV6-3
size: many
CDR3: CASSYRGKNYEQYF
DNA: TGTGCCAGCAGTTACAGGGGGAAAAATTACGAGCAGTACTTC

J: TRBJ2-7
D: -
V: TRBV29-1
size: few
CDR3: CSVRVGTETYEQYF
DNA: TGCAGCGTACGGGTAGGGACGGAGACCTACGAGCAGTACTTC

J: TRBJ1-1
D: -
V: TRBV28
size: many
CDR3: CASSFPGLAEAFF
DNA: TGTGCCAGCAGTTTCCCAGGGCTCGCTGAAGCTTTCTTT

J: TRBJ2-7
D: TRBD1
V: TRBV29-1
size: few
CDR3: CSVETGTGSFGQYF
DNA: TGCAGCGTTGAAACCGGGACAGGGTCCTTCGGGCAGTACTTC

J: TRBJ1-6
D: -
V: TRBV18
size: -
CDR3: CASSTGTAPGTLHF
DNA: TGTGCCAGCTCCACGGGGACGGCCCCGGGCACCCTCCACTTT

J: TRBJ2-5
D: TRBD2
V: TRBV28
size: -
CDR3: CASSRGTIREETQYF
DNA: TGTGCCAGCAGCCGCGGGACTATAAGGGAAGAGACCCAGTACTTC

J: TRBJ2-7
D: TRBD2
V: TRBV12-3/TRBV12-4
size: many
CDR3: CASSFSGRGYEQYF
DNA: TGTGCCAGCAGTTTCAGTGGGAGGGGCTACGAGCAGTACTTC

J: TRBJ2-7
D: TRBD1
V: TRBV12-3/TRBV12-4
size: -
CDR3: CASSFGTGQEQYF
DNA: TGTGCCAGCAGTTTCGGGACAGGGCAGGAGCAGTACTTC

J: TRBJ2-3
D: TRBD2
V: TRBV5-5
size: many
CDR3: CASSLVFLREIKDTQYF
DNA: TGTGCCAGCAGCTTGGTGTTTCTGCGGGAGATCAAAGATACGCAGTATTTT

J: TRBJ2-7
D: -
V: TRBV30
size: many
CDR3: CAWSVGDVGQYF
DNA: TGTGCCTGGAGTGTAGGGGACGTGGGGCAGTACTTC

J: TRBJ2-3
D: TRBD2
V: TRBV28
size: once
CDR3: CASSLKSSGSSGDTQYF
DNA: TGTGCCAGCAGTTTAAAATCTAGCGGGAGTAGTGGTGATACGCAGTATTTT

J: TRBJ1-1
D: -
V: TRBV12-3/TRBV12-4
size: many
CDR3: CASSLQGSFGTEAFF
DNA: TGTGCCAGCAGTCTCCAGGGGAGTTTTGGCACTGAAGCTTTCTTT

J: TRBJ2-7
D: -
V: TRBV15
size: -
CDR3: CATSRASDEQYF
DNA: TGTGCCACCAGCAGAGCTTCGGACGAGCAGTACTTC